This T cell receptor beta chain comes out of a study of cytomegalovirus exposure and HLA in healthy donors. V was trimmed by 0 bases and J by 4 bases, leaving 13 bases between them. The CDR3 consists of 15 residues. Germline CDR1 is SGDLS and CDR2 is YYNGEE. Primers: 60 Vbeta forward and 13 Jbeta reverse. This table comes from immunoSEQ multiplex PCR, and its TCRdb copy is limited to in-frame clones, with some not included. The sample yields 200,000 or so clones, around 75% seen once. Each donor was nominally healthy when sampled (though unrecorded immune exposures were likely). The clonotype originates from a male donor in good health and CMV-seropositive. Sequencing was performed on PBMCs. The genes are TRBV9 and TRBJ1-2; weak D call: TRBD1 (5 bases). The CDR3 DNA follows: TGTGCCAGCAGCGTAGACCAGGGCGGGACCTATGGCTACACCTTC. Translation gives CASSVDQGGTYGYTF.